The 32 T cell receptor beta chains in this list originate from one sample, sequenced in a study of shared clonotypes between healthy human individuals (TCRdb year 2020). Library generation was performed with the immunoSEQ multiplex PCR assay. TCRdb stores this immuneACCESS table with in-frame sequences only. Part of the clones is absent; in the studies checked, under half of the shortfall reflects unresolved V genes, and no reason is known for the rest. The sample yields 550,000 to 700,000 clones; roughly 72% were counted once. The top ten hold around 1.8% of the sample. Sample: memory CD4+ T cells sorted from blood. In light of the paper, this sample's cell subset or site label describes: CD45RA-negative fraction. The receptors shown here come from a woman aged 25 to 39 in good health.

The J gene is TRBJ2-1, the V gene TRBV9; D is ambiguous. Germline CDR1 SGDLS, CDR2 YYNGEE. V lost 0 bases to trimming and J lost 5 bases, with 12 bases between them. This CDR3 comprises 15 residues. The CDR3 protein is CASSVAPVVDNEQFF. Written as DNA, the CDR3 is TGTGCCAGCAGCGTAGCCCCCGTGGTGGACAATGAGCAGTTCTTC.

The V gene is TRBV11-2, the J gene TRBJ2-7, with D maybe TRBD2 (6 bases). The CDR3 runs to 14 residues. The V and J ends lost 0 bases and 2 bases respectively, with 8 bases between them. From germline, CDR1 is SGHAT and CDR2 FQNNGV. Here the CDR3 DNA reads TGTGCCAGCAGCTTAGAGACTAGGGCCTACGAGCAGTACTTC. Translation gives CASSLETRAYEQYF.

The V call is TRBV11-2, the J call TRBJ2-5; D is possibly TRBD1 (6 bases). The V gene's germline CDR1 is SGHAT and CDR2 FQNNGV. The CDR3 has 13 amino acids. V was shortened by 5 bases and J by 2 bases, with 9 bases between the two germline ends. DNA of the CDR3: TGTGCCAGCAGCACAGGACAGCAAGAGACCCAGTACTTC. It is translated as CASSTGQQETQYF.

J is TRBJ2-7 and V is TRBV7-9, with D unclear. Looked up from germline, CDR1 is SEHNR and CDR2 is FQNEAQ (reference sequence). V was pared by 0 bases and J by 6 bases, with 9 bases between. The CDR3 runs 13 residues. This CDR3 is CASSLAPGSEQYF. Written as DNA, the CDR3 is TGTGCCAGCAGCTTAGCGCCGGGTAGCGAGCAGTACTTC.

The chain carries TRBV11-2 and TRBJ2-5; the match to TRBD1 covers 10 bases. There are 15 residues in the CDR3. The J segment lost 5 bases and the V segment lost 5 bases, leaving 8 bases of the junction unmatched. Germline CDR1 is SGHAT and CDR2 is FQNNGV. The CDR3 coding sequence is TGTGCCAGCAGCACCTCGGGACAGGGGATGGAGACCCAGTACTTC. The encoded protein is CASSTSGQGMETQYF.

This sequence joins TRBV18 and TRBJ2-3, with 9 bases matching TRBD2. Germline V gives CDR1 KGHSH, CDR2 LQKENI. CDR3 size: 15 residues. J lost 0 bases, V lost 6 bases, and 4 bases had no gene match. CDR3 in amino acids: CASSMTSGSTDTQYF. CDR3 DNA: TGTGCCAGCTCGATGACTAGCGGTAGCACAGATACGCAGTATTTT.

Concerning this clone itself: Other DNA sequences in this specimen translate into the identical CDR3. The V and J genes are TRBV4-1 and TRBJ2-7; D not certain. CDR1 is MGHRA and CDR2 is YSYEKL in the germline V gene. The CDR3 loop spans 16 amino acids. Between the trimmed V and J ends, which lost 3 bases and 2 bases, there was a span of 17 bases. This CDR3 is CASSQALGFSAYEQYF. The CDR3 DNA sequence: TGCGCCAGCAGCCAGGCCTTAGGGTTCTCAGCCTACGAGCAGTACTTC.

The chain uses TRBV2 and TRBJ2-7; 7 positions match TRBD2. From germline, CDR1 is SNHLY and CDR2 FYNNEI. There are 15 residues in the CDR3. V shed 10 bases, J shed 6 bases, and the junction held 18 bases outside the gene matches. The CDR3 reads CAIAPTIAGRSEQYF. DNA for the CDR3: TGTGCCATAGCCCCCACAATAGCGGGCCGGTCCGAGCAGTACTTC.

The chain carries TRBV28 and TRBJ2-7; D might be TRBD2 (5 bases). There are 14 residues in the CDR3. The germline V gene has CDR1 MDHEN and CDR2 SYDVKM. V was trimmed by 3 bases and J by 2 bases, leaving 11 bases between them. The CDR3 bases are TGTGCCAGCAGTTTCGCCGGGAATGCCTACGAGCAGTACTTC. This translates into CASSFAGNAYEQYF.

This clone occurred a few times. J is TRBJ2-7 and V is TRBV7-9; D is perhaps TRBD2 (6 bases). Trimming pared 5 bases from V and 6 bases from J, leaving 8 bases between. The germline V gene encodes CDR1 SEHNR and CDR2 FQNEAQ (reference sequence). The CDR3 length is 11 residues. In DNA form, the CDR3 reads TGTGCCAGCAGCACGACTAGCGAGCAGTACTTC. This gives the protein CASSTTSEQYF.

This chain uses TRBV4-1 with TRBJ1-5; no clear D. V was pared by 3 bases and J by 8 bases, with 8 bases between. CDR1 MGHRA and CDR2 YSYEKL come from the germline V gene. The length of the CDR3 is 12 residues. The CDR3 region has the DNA TGCGCCAGCAGCCACGAGGGTGAGCCCCAGCATTTT. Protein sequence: CASSHEGEPQHF.

The CDR3 here is CASSPRHTGELFF. CDR3 bases: TGTGCCAGTAGTCCGAGGCACACCGGGGAGCTGTTTTTT. V is TRBV19 and J is TRBJ2-2; D is undetermined. From germline, CDR1 is LNHDA and CDR2 SQIVND (reference sequence). Trimming cost V 5 bases and J 3 bases, with 7 bases left between them. This CDR3 region has 13 residues.

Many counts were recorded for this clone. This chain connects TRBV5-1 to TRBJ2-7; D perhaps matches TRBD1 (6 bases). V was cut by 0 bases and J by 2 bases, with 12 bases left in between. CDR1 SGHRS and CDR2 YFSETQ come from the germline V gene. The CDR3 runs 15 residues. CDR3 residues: CASSLASGETYEQYF. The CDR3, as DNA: TGCGCCAGCAGCTTGGCCTCAGGGGAAACCTACGAGCAGTACTTC. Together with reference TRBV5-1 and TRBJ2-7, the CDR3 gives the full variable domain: KAGVTQTPRYLIKTRGQQVTLSCSPISGHRSVSWYQQTPGQGLQFLFEYFSETQRNKGNFPGRFSGRQFSNSRSEMNVSTLELGDSALYLCASSLASGETYEQYFGPGTRLTVT.

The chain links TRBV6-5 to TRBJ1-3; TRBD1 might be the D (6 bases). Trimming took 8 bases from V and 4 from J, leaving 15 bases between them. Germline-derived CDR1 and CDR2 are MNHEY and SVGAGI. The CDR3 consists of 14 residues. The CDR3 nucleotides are TGTGCCAGCCACAAGCGAGGGGGAGGAAACACCATATATTTT. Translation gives CASHKRGGGNTIYF.

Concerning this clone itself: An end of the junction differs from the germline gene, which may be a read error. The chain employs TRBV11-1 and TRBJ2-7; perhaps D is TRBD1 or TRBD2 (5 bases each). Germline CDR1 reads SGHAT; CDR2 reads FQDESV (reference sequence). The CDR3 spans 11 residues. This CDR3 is CASSITGTLNF. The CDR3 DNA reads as TGTGCCAGCAGCATAACCGGGACCCTTAACTTC.

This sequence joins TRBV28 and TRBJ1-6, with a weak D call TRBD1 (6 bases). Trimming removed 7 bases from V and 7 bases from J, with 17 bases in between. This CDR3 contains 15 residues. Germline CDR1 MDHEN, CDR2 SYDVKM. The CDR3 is CASTSGGVKNSPLHF. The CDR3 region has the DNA TGTGCCAGCACAAGTGGGGGCGTAAAGAATTCACCCCTCCACTTT.

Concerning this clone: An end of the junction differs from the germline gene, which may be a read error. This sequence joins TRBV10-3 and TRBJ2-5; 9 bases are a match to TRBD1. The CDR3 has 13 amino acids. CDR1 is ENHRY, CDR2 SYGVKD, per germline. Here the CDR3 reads CAICETGGKTQYF. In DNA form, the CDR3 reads TGTGCCATCTGTGAGACAGGGGGTAAGACCCAGTACTTC.

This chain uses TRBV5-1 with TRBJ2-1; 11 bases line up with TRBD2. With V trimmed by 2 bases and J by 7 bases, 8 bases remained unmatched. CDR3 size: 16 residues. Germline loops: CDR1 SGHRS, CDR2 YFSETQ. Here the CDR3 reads CASSFNPLAGGNEQFF. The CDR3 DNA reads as TGCGCCAGCAGCTTCAATCCCCTAGCGGGAGGAAATGAGCAGTTCTTC.

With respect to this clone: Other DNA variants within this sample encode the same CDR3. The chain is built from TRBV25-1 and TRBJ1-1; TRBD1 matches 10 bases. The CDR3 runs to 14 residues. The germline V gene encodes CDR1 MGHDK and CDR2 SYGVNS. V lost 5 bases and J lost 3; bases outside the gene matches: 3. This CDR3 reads CASSRDRGYTEAFF. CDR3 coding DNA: TGTGCCAGCAGTAGGGACAGGGGTTACACTGAAGCTTTCTTT.

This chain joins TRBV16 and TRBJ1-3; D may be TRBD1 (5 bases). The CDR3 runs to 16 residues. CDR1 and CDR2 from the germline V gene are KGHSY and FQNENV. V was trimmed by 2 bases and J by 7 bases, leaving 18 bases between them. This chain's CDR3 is CASSQAGHQTPNTIYF. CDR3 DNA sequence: TGTGCCAGCAGCCAAGCAGGACACCAAACGCCGAACACCATATATTTT.

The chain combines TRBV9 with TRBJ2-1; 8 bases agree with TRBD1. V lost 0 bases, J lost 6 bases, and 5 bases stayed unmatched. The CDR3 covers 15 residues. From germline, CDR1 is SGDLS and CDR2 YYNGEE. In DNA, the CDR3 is TGTGCCAGCAGCGTAGAGGGACAGGTTTTCAATGAGCAGTTCTTC. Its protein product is CASSVEGQVFNEQFF.

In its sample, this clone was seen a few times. This CDR3 reads CASSPKARNTGELFF. CDR3 nucleotides: TGTGCCAGCTCACCTAAGGCCCGGAACACCGGGGAGCTGTTTTTT. The chain has TRBV18 and TRBJ2-2; D ambiguous. Trimming removed 3 bases from V and 1 base from J, with 9 bases in between. The CDR3 contains 15 residues. The V gene's germline CDR1 is KGHSH and CDR2 LQKENI.

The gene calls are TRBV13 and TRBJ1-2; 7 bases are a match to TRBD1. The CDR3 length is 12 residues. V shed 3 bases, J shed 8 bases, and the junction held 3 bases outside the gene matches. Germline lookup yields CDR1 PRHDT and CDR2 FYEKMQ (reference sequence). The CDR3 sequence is CASSFQGEGYTF. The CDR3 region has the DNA TGTGCCAGCAGCTTCCAGGGGGAAGGCTACACCTTC.

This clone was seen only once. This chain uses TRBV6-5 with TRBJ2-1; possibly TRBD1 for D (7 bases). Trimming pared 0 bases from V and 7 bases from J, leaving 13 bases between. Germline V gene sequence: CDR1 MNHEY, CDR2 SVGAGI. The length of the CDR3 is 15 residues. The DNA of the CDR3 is TGTGCCAGCAGTTACTCACACAGGGGAGGAAATGAGCAGTTCTTC. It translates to CASSYSHRGGNEQFF.

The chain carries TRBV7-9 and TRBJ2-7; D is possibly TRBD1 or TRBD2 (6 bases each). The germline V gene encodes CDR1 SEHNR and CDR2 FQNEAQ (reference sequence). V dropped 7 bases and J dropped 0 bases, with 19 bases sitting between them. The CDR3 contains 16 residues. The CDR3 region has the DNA TGTGCCAGCACCAGAGGGGGGATCTTAGGCTCCTACGAGCAGTACTTC. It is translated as CASTRGGILGSYEQYF.

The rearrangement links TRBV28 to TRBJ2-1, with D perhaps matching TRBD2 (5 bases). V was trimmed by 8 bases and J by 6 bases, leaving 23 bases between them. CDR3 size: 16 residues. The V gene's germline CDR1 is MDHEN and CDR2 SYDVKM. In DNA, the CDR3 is TGTGCCAGCCCTCCCCTCCACGGACCTAGCACCAATGAGCAGTTCTTC. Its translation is CASPPLHGPSTNEQFF.

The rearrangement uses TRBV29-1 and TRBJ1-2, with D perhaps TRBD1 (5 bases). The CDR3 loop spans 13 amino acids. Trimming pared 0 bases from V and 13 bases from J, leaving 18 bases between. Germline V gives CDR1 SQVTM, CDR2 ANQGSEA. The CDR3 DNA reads TGCAGCGTTGAAGATCGGGGACGGTGGTGCTGCACCTTC. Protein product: CSVEDRGRWCCTF.

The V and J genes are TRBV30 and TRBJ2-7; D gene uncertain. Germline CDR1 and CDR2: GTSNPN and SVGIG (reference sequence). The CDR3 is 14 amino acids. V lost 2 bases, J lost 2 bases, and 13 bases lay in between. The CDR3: CAWSKDTVAYEQYF. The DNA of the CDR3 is TGTGCCTGGAGTAAAGATACAGTCGCCTACGAGCAGTACTTC.

The CDR3 DNA is TGTGCCAGCAGCCAAGAGCCCCTGCTAGCGGAGGGCACAGATACGCAGTATTTT. Amino acid sequence: CASSQEPLLAEGTDTQYF. The chain employs TRBV14 and TRBJ2-3; 7 bases line up with TRBD2. With 0 bases clipped from V and 1 base from J, the junction kept 10 bases outside the gene matches. The CDR3 runs 18 residues. From germline, CDR1 is SGHDN and CDR2 FVKESK.

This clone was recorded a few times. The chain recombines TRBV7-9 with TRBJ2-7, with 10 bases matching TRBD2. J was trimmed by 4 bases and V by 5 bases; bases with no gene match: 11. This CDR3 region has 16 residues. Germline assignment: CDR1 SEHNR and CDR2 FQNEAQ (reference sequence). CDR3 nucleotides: TGTGCCAGCAGCACAACTAGCGGGAATCATTGGTACGAGCAGTACTTC. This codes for CASSTTSGNHWYEQYF.

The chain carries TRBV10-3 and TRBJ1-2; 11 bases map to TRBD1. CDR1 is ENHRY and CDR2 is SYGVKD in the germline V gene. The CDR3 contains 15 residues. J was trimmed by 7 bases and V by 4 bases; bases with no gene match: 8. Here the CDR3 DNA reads TGTGCCATCAGTGTTTCCGGGACAGGGGGTTTTGGCTACACCTTC. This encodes CAISVSGTGGFGYTF.

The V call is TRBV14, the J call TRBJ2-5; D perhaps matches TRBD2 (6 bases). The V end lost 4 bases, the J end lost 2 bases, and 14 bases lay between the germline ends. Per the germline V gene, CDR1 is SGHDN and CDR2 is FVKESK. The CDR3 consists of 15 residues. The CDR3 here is CASSPYLGGQETQYF. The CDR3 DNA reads TGTGCCAGCAGCCCTTATTTGGGGGGTCAAGAGACCCAGTACTTC. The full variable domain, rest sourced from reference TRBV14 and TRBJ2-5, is EAGVTQFPSHSVIEKGQTVTLRCDPISGHDNLYWYRRVMGKEIKFLLHFVKESKQDESGMPNNRFLAERTGGTYSTLKVQPAELEDSGVYFCASSPYLGGQETQYFGPGTRLLVL.